Below, one T cell receptor beta chain is given with its context. CDR1 is SGHVS, CDR2 FQNEAQ, per germline. V was trimmed by 1 base and J by 4 bases, leaving 10 bases between them. The CDR3 has 14 residues. The entry originates in a study of OX40 agonist ivuxolimab in advanced cancers. Study background: Dose-escalation patients had hepatocellular carcinoma, melanoma, renal cell or head and neck cancer. Averaging roughly 60 years in age, with a range of roughly 23 to 80, the cohort was more than 75% male.

The protocol was immunoSEQ multiplex PCR, while the TCRdb copy is restricted to in-frame clones and leaves out a portion. The table includes about 67,000 clones, around nine tenths detected once. The chain employs TRBV7-8 and TRBJ1-1, with D unclear. The source was CD4+ or CD8+ T cells sorted from blood, collected in a trial of the OX40 agonist ivuxolimab. The receptor comes from an adult with an advanced solid tumor such as melanoma, head and neck, liver or kidney cancer. The CDR3 DNA sequence: TGTGCCAGCAGCTTAGGGTCGGGGTTCACTGAAGCTTTCTTT. It codes for CASSLGSGFTEAFF.